This TCR beta chain was sequenced for a study of cytomegalovirus exposure and HLA in healthy donors. The PCR made use of 60 Vbeta and 13 Jbeta primers. Sequencing used immunoSEQ multiplex PCR; TCRdb keeps in-frame clones, though not all of them. This table holds some 190,000 clones, about four fifths found once. CDR3 size: 13 residues. The germline CDR1 and CDR2 sequences are SGDLS and YYNGEE. Trimming cost V 4 bases and J 7 bases; bases outside gene matches: 6. This clone was seen only once. No antigen is known for it. Study-wide findings and caveats: Researchers had no immune exposure information except CMV serostatus available. V segments that were indistinguishable, TRBV6-2 and TRBV6-3 among them, were omitted from analysis. Associated with cytomegalovirus, according to the listing, were 164 TCR beta chains.

This TCR was sampled from a middle-aged man in good health and CMV-seropositive. This chain links TRBV9 with TRBJ1-1; 8 nucleotides line up with TRBD1. Specimen: PBMCs. The CDR3 protein is CASSPRTGYEAFF. The CDR3 coding sequence is TGTGCCAGCAGCCCAAGGACAGGGTATGAAGCTTTCTTT.